This T cell receptor beta chain was observed in a study of neurological immune-mediated disorders (dated by TCRdb to the late 2010s). Looking at the study overall: Peripheral blood TCR-beta repertoires from HTLV-I-associated myelopathy (HAM/TSP) patients, multiple sclerosis patients and healthy controls were compared by UMI-based sequencing. Alongside PBMC samples, the set of 106 TCR-beta libraries contained longitudinal samples, technical triplicates, and paired CD4+ and CD8+ T-cell subsets that had been sorted. Of the approximately 66 subjects in the cohort, approximately 15 were HAM/TSP patients, roughly 35 were multiple sclerosis patients, and some 20 were healthy controls. The investigation overall reported the following: No identical CDR3 amino acid sequences were shared among expanded clones across subjects, suggesting private TCR-beta repertoires in all groups. TCR clonal expansion was highest in HAM/TSP patients and lowest in MS patients, with MS patients falling below even healthy controls.

CDR1 SSHAT and CDR2 FNYEAQ are derived from the germline V gene (reference sequence). The CDR3 starts with the cysteine, ends with the phenylalanine, and has 19 residues. Solely the CDR3 DNA is kept, with 57 bases framed from the first base. cDNA synthesis used template-switch 5'RACE with a primer carrying a 10-nucleotide random unique molecular identifier tagging each TCR transcript. Every sequencing run covered 15-18 subjects and yielded more than 200 million TCR-beta sequences. Total RNA was extracted with the RNeasy kit. The KAPA Real-time Library Amplification kit was used to amplify TCR-beta VDJ regions with primers targeting the TCR constant region and the 5'RACE anchor. Sample indexes and Illumina adaptors were added in a first PCR, and a second PCR then increased library yield. After Ampure bead purification, the TCR product of roughly 650 bp was size-selected on a 2% E-gel SizeSelection system. Before pooling, library quality was checked on a Bioanalyzer, concentration was measured with Qubit, and libraries were quantified with the Kapa Library Quantification kit. Paired-end 2 x 150 bp sequencing of the libraries was performed on an Illumina HiSeq 2500. To increase sequence diversity, roughly 24-32% phiX was spiked into each library pool. The authors processed their data as follows. Quality-filtered reads were processed with the UMI-based MiGEC pipeline, which removed over 85% of raw TCR sequences during error correction. IMGT germline references were used for aligning VDJ genes, and each clonotype was defined as a unique CDR3 amino acid sequence together with its V-J genes. Clonal expansion, Shannon diversity and CDR3 relatedness (CalcPairwiseDistances, ClusterSamples) were evaluated with VDJtools, and phylogenetic trees were built with CLCbio workbench. Clones with at least 8 unique UMIs were defined as expanded, with this threshold being based on coefficient-of-variation modelling across technical triplicates. In TCRdb, the public reads were trimmed at Q25 with fastp and aligned with MiXCR, with productive beta chains retained. One record per CDR3 amino acid sequence lists the most common genes and DNA. These V and J calls originate from TCRdb's pipeline instead of the authors' own analysis. The sample table contains approximately 41,000 distinct CDR3 sequences; only one count was recorded for 14% of them. The biggest ten clones account for under 4.5% of the sample.

For the sorted-subset TCR libraries, the starting material was around 1 million sorted CD4+ or CD8+ T cells. PBMCs were separated from peripheral blood using Ficoll-Hypaque density gradient centrifugation and then cryopreserved in liquid nitrogen. The study also sequenced paired sorted CD4+ and CD8+ subsets from healthy controls, HAM/TSP patients and MS patients. This clonotype was seen repeatedly, ten times or more. Its antigen remains unidentified. One end of the junction fails to match germline, which may point to a read error. The rearranged segments are TRBV7-7 and TRBJ1-1; the best D guess is TRBD1, with 5 bases matching. The TCR comes from an older woman with HTLV-1-associated myelopathy (HAM/TSP). Sequencing input: CD4+ T cells from blood. The nucleotides read TGTGCTAGCAGCTTAGAAAACACCATCTTGCGGGGGTCCACGATCGAAGCTTTCTTT. Its coded protein is CASSLENTILRGSTIEAFF.